Below, 23 T cell receptor beta chains from the same sample are listed, as sequenced in a study of vaccination and CD4 T cells after COVID-19. Oncomine TCR Beta short-read sequencing was applied to DNA from cultured CD4+ T cells. Using the QIAamp micro DNA kit, genomic DNA was extracted from the CD4+ T cells that had been cultured. From the PCR reads, TCRdb called clonotypes with MiXCR, one entry per CDR3 protein. Of around 10,000 distinct CDR3 sequences listed, roughly 28% are singletons. The antigens for these receptors are not known. This sample's treatment: roughly 10-day PBMC culture with coronavirus spike peptide pools or control peptides (ViraFEST assay). CD4+ T cells that came from the unexposed donor were collected before the COVID-19 pandemic (2011-2018). The sample consisted of CD4+ T cells from blood, cultured in vitro. The receptor source for this set is a human donor in good health.

The V and J genes are TRBV4-1 and TRBJ2-7; TRBD1 matches at 11 bases. CDR3 size: 15 residues. CDR1 MGHRA and CDR2 YSYEKL come from the germline V gene. V shed 4 bases, J shed 4 bases, and the junction held 6 bases outside the gene matches. The CDR3 DNA follows: TGCGCCAGCAGCCCCTGGACAGGGGGCGTATACGAGCAGTACTTC. Protein sequence: CASSPWTGGVYEQYF.

V is TRBV27 and J is TRBJ1-5, with TRBD1 as a possible D gene (6 bases). Germline V lookup: CDR1 MNHEY, CDR2 SMNVEV (reference sequence). Trimming cost V 5 bases and J 0 bases, with 8 bases left between them. This CDR3 region has 14 residues. The CDR3 sequence: CASSVQGSNQPQHF. Here the CDR3 DNA reads TGTGCCAGCAGTGTACAGGGTAGCAATCAGCCCCAGCATTTT.

This clonotype was recorded a few times. The chain recombines TRBV11-1 with TRBJ1-3; TRBD1 aligns across 7 bases. J gave up 4 bases and V 5 bases, and 5 bases lay outside the gene matches. This CDR3 spans 14 amino acids. Per the germline V gene, CDR1 is SGHAT and CDR2 is FQDESV (reference sequence). CDR3 bases: TGTGCCAGCAGCGACAGGGCCACCGGAAACACCATATATTTT. It is translated as CASSDRATGNTIYF. Using reference TRBV11-1 and TRBJ1-3 for the parts outside the CDR3, the full variable domain is EAEVAQSPRYKITEKSQAVAFWCDPISGHATLYWYRQILGQGPELLVQFQDESVVDDSQLPKDRFSAERLKGVDSTLKIQPAELGDSAMYLCASSDRATGNTIYFGEGSWLTVV.

The chain couples TRBV4-3 to TRBJ2-5; the match to TRBD2 covers 7 bases. V lost 3 bases, J lost 2 bases, and 18 bases stayed unmatched. This CDR3 is 19 amino acids long. Germline V CDR1 and CDR2: LGHNA, YSLEER. CDR3 DNA: TGCGCCAGCAGCCATTCCCTGGGGACTATCGCCGGAAGTCAAGAGACCCAGTACTTC. This gives the protein CASSHSLGTIAGSQETQYF.

The rearrangement links TRBV7-2 to TRBJ2-5; tentative D call: TRBD2 (6 bases). This CDR3 region has 17 residues. V was pared by 4 bases and J by 4 bases, with 22 bases between. CDR1 and CDR2 (germline): SGHTA, FQGNSA. CDR3 DNA: TGTGCCAGCAGCTCCAACGCAGTTTGGGGGAGGCGAGAGACCCAGTACTTC. Amino acid sequence: CASSSNAVWGRRETQYF.

The chain uses TRBV20-1 and TRBJ2-2; 7 positions agree with TRBD2. The V gene's germline CDR1 is DFQATT and CDR2 SNEGSKA (reference sequence). This CDR3 is built from 13 residues. In nucleotides, the CDR3 is TGCAGCGTGGGGGGGAGGAACACCGGGGAGCTGTTTTTT. Protein product: CSVGGRNTGELFF.

This clonotype was recorded a few times. This chain links TRBV5-5 with TRBJ2-1; TRBD2 aligns across 9 bases. Losses at the gene ends were 5 bases for V and 5 bases for J; bases not matched to a gene: 8. Germline V gene sequence: CDR1 SGHKS, CDR2 YYEKEE (reference sequence). The CDR3 extends over 15 amino acids. The CDR3 DNA is TGTGCCAGCAGTCGACTAGCGGCGACTGACAATGAGCAGTTCTTC. This codes for CASSRLAATDNEQFF.

This clonotype was observed a few times. The rearrangement joins TRBV6-1 to TRBJ1-5; the D gene is possibly TRBD1 (5 bases). CDR1 and CDR2 (germline): MNHNS, SASEGT. The CDR3 totals 15 residues. V was cut by 0 bases and J by 4 bases, with 10 bases left in between. The CDR3 region has the DNA TGTGCCAGCAGTGAAGCGGGAGGGGTTAATCAGCCCCAGCATTTT. Protein sequence: CASSEAGGVNQPQHF.

This rearrangement joins TRBV28 to TRBJ1-1, with D possibly being TRBD1 (6 bases). The V gene lost 3 bases and the J gene lost 7 bases, with 12 bases spanning the gap. CDR3 length: 13 amino acids. Per the germline V gene, CDR1 is MDHEN and CDR2 is SYDVKM. This CDR3 reads CASSFTGRSEAFF. The CDR3 nucleotides are TGTGCCAGCAGTTTCACAGGGCGGAGTGAAGCTTTCTTT.

The chain employs TRBV4-2 and TRBJ2-5; 7 bases agree with TRBD2. The CDR3 totals 15 residues. Losses at the gene ends were 0 bases for V and 5 bases for J; bases not matched to a gene: 6. Germline V gives CDR1 LGHNA, CDR2 YNFKEQ. CDR3 DNA sequence: TGTGCCAGCAGCCAAGATTACGGGGGGACGGAGACCCAGTACTTC. It translates to CASSQDYGGTETQYF.

The CDR3, as DNA: TGTGCCAGCAGCTTGGCTACGCGGCACCTGAACACTGAAGCTTTCTTT. It encodes CASSLATRHLNTEAFF. This rearrangement joins TRBV5-4 to TRBJ1-1; D is unclear. CDR1 is SGHNT and CDR2 is YYREEE in the germline V gene (reference sequence). Trimming pared 0 bases from V and 0 bases from J, leaving 12 bases between. The CDR3 length is 16 residues.

The sample holds one count of this clonotype. The gene calls are TRBV11-3 and TRBJ2-7; possibly TRBD1 or TRBD2 for D (6 bases each). Trimming took off 8 bases at V and 3 bases at J, with 14 bases between the two ends. This CDR3 has 13 residues. Germline values: CDR1 SGHNT, CDR2 YENEEA. In nucleotides, the CDR3 is TGTGCCAGCTCGGGGGCCGGGGACTACGAGCAGTACTTC. Protein sequence: CASSGAGDYEQYF.

As DNA, the CDR3 is TGCAGTGCTATTAAGAGCAATCAGCCCCAGCATTTT. Its translation: CSAIKSNQPQHF. The V gene is TRBV20-1, the J gene TRBJ1-5, with D hard to call. Trimming left V 4 bases short and J 1 base short, with 5 bases between. The CDR3 has 12 amino acids. Looked up from germline, CDR1 is DFQATT and CDR2 is SNEGSKA (reference sequence).

The V gene is TRBV9, the J gene TRBJ1-6; TRBD1 aligns across 8 bases. Trimming cost V 4 bases and J 5 bases; bases outside gene matches: 5. This CDR3 contains 15 residues. Germline V gene data show CDR1 as SGDLS and CDR2 as YYNGEE. CDR3 sequence (DNA): TGTGCCAGCAGCAACGAGGACAGGGATAATTCACCCCTCCACTTT. Residues: CASSNEDRDNSPLHF.

This sequence joins TRBV9 and TRBJ2-5; D not certain. CDR1 is SGDLS and CDR2 is YYNGEE in the germline V gene. Trimming stripped 4 bases from V and 1 base from J, with 5 bases between. The CDR3 covers 12 residues. The CDR3 sequence: CASSRSQETQYF. In DNA form, the CDR3 reads TGTGCCAGCAGCCGGTCCCAAGAGACCCAGTACTTC.

This clonotype was found a few times. The V and J genes are TRBV24-1 and TRBJ2-7, with 10 bases identical to TRBD2. Germline V gene lookup returns CDR1 KGHDR and CDR2 SFDVKD. The CDR3 consists of 16 residues. J gave up 0 bases and V 2 bases, and 3 bases lay outside the gene matches. DNA of the CDR3: TGTGCCACCAGTGATTCCTCTAGCGGGAGCTCCTACGAGCAGTACTTC. This codes for CATSDSSSGSSYEQYF.

V and J are TRBV6-1 and TRBJ2-7, with 9 bases fitting TRBD1. Germline CDR1 is MNHNS and CDR2 is SASEGT. CDR3 length: 14 amino acids. Trimming took 7 bases from V and 3 from J; bases not matched to a gene: 7. The CDR3 nucleotides are TGTGCCAGCAAGGACAGGGGCTATAGCTACGAGCAGTACTTC. It codes for CASKDRGYSYEQYF.

This chain connects TRBV2 to TRBJ2-3; TRBD1 agrees at 7 bases. Germline assignment: CDR1 SNHLY and CDR2 FYNNEI. The CDR3 is 16 amino acids. Trimming removed 6 bases from V and 1 base from J; junction bases left unmatched: 10. This chain's CDR3 is CASRGGGAGRTDTQYF. The CDR3 nucleotides are TGTGCCAGCAGAGGGGGCGGCGCGGGTCGCACAGATACGCAGTATTTT.

V and J are TRBV7-8 and TRBJ2-1; TRBD2 agrees at 7 bases. With V trimmed by 2 bases and J by 7 bases, 11 bases remained unmatched. Germline CDR1 is SGHVS and CDR2 is FQNEAQ. This CDR3 region has 16 residues. CDR3 bases: TGTGCCAGCAGCTTACTGGGCGGGAGAAGGGGAAATGAGCAGTTCTTC. Translating gives CASSLLGGRRGNEQFF.

This chain uses TRBV10-3 with TRBJ2-3; 11 bases match TRBD2. Losses at the gene ends were 10 bases for V and 5 bases for J; bases not matched to a gene: 11. Germline CDR1 ENHRY, CDR2 SYGVKD. This CDR3 spans 15 amino acids. DNA for the CDR3: TGTGCCACGACCCTAGCGGGAGGCCGTGTAGATACGCAGTATTTT. Residues: CATTLAGGRVDTQYF.

The chain joins TRBV15 to TRBJ1-4; D might be TRBD1 (5 bases). V was trimmed by 7 bases and J by 5 bases, leaving 14 bases between them. Germline V gene lookup returns CDR1 LNHNV and CDR2 YYDKDF (reference sequence). CDR3 length: 14 residues. This CDR3 reads CATTKSRENEKLFF. DNA for the CDR3: TGTGCCACCACAAAGTCCAGGGAGAATGAAAAACTGTTTTTT.

V usage is TRBV27 and J usage is TRBJ2-3; possible D gene TRBD1, 8 bases. Deletions cut 5 bases from V and 3 bases from J, with 15 bases between. Germline CDR1 and CDR2: MNHEY and SMNVEV (reference sequence). This CDR3 is built from 15 residues. The CDR3 DNA sequence: TGTGCCAGCAGTCGCGGACAGGGAGGGACAGATACGCAGTATTTT. It encodes CASSRGQGGTDTQYF.

The rearrangement uses TRBV2 and TRBJ2-3; 11 bases map to TRBD2. This CDR3 region has 14 residues. V shed 8 bases and J 5 bases; nucleotides not matched to a gene: 6. In germline, CDR1 is SNHLY, CDR2 FYNNEI. The CDR3 here is CASLLLAGGDTQYF. CDR3 in DNA: TGTGCCAGCCTTCTCCTAGCGGGAGGAGATACGCAGTATTTT.